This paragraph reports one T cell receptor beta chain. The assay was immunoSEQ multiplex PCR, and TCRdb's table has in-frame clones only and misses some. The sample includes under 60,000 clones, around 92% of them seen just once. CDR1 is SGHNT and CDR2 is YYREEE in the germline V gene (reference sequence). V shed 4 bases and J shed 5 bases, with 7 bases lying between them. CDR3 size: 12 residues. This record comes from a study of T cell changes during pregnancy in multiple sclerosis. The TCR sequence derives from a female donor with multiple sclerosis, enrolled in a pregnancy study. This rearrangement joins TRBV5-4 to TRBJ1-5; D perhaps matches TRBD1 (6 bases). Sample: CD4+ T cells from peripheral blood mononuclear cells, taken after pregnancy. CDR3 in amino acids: CASSDRHQPQHF. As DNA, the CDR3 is TGTGCCAGCAGCGACAGGCATCAGCCCCAGCATTTT.